A single sample is the source of the 3 T cell receptor beta chains below, sequenced in a study of blood T cell repertoires in COVID-19. Data came from immunoSEQ multiplex PCR; TCRdb stores just in-frame clones and leaves some out. Altogether 50,000 to 75,000 clones are present, about 90% being singletons, with the ten largest covering roughly 5%. The source material was peripheral blood. Receptors originate from an older man in a cohort sampled during active COVID-19.

This clone has a single count. This rearrangement joins TRBV3-1 (or the pseudogene TRBV3-2) to TRBJ2-2; D perhaps matches TRBD2 (5 bases). V dropped 0 bases and J dropped 5 bases, with 10 bases sitting between them. Germline V gene data show CDR1 as LGHDT and CDR2 as YNNKEL (reference sequence). This CDR3 is built from 15 residues. The CDR3 sequence: CASSQDRGSTGELFF. The CDR3 DNA reads TGTGCCAGCAGCCAAGACCGGGGTTCTACCGGGGAGCTGTTTTTT.

In DNA, the CDR3 is TGTGCCAGCAGCCTCACAGGGGACGAGCAGTACTTC. Its protein is CASSLTGDEQYF. This rearrangement joins TRBV12-3 or TRBV12-4 to TRBJ2-7, with TRBD1 matching over 7 bases. The V and J ends lost 6 bases and 5 bases, in that order; junction bases with no gene match: 4. The CDR3 has 12 amino acids.

The chain uses TRBV29-1 and TRBJ1-2, with D unclear. This CDR3 has 16 amino acids. The germline V and J ends were trimmed by 2 bases and 2 bases, with 18 bases remaining between them. Germline assignment: CDR1 SQVTM and CDR2 ANQGSEA. CDR3 region: CSVESLGGDLNYGYTF. DNA for the CDR3: TGCAGCGTTGAATCGTTAGGCGGGGATCTAAACTATGGCTACACCTTC.